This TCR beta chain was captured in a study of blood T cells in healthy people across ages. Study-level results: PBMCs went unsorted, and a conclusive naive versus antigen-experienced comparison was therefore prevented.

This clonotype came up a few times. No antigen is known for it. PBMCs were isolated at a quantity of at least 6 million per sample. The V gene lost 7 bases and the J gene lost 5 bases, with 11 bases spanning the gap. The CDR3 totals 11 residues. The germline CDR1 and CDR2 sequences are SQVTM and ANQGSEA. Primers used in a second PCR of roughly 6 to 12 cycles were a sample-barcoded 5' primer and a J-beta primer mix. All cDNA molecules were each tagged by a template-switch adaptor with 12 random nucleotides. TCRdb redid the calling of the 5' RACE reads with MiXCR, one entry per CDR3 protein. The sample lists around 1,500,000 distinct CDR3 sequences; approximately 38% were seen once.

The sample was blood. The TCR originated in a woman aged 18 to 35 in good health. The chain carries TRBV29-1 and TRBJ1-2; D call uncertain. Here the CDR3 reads CSAAPEYGYTF. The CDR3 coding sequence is TGCAGCGCCGCACCGGAGTATGGCTACACCTTC.